This note documents a single TCR beta chain sequence. The sample comes from a study of regulatory T cells in long-lasting Graves disease. Germline V gene lookup returns CDR1 LGHNA and CDR2 YSLEER. V lost 0 bases and J lost 7, with 12 bases in between. This CDR3 has 14 amino acids. Time point described: newly diagnosed GD, antithyroid drugs for less than 3 months. Extracted RNA from PBMCs served as the source of the TCR library. Sequencing libraries for TCR beta were prepared with iRepertoire HTBI primers and Arm-PCR of CDR3 regions. MiXCR, run by TCRdb on the multiplex PCR reads, gives a single entry per CDR3 protein. The data show about 450,000 distinct CDR3 sequences, roughly 15% seen once. These data are also associated with another study on T cells in Graves' hyperthyroidism and ophthalmopathy. That study reports: Exclusion of a patient resulted from uncontrolled infection, other autoimmune disease, pregnancy or lactation. For the diagnoses, clinical symptoms, serum thyroxine and TRAb, thyroid ultrasound and orbital computed tomography were used. RT-PCR in the first round (using the HTBI primer set) targeted the TCR CDR3.

The receptor was isolated from a woman in her twenties or thirties with Graves disease. The chain links TRBV4-3 to TRBJ1-2, with D hard to call. The sample here was peripheral blood mononuclear cells (PBMCs), taken at new diagnosis, from a patient treated with antithyroid drugs. CDR3 sequence (DNA): TGCGCCAGCAGCCAAGATCTTCTTGGACGTGGCTACACCTTC. It codes for CASSQDLLGRGYTF.